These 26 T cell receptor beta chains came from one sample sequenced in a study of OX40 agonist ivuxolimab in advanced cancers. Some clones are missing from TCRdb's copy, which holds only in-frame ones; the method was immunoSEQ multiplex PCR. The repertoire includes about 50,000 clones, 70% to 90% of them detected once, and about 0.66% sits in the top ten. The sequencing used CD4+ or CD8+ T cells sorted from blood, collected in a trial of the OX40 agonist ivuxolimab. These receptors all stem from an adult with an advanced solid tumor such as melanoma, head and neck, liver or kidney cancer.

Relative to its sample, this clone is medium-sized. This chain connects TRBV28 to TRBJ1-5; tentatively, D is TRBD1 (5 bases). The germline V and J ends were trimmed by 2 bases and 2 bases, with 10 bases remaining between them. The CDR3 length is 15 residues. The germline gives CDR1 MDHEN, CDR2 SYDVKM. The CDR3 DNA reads TGTGCCAGCAGTTTAACCTCAGGGCGCAATCAGCCCCAGCATTTT. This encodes CASSLTSGRNQPQHF.

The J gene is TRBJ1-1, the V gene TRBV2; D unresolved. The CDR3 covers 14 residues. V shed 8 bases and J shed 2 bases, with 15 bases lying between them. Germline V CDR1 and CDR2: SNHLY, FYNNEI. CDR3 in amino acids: CASSAGLINTEAFF. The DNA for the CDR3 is TGTGCCAGCTCGGCCGGACTCATTAACACTGAAGCTTTCTTT.

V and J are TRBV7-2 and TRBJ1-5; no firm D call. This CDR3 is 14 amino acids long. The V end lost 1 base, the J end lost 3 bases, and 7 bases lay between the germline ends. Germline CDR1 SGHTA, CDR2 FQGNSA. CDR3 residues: CASSLGLVNQPQHF. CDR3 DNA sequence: TGTGCCAGCAGCTTAGGGTTGGTCAATCAGCCCCAGCATTTT.

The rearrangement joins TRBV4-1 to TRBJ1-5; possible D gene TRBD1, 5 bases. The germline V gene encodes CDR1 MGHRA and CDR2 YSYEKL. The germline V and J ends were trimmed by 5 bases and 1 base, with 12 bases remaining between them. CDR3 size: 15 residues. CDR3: CASSWGGVSNQPQHF. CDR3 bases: TGCGCCAGCAGCTGGGGGGGGGTGAGCAATCAGCCCCAGCATTTT.

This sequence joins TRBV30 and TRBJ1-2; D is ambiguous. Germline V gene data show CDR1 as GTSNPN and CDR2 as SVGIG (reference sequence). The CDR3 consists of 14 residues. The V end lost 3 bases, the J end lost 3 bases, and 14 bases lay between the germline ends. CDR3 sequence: CAWSPNLLDYGYTF. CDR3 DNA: TGTGCCTGGAGCCCTAACCTTCTTGACTATGGCTACACCTTC.

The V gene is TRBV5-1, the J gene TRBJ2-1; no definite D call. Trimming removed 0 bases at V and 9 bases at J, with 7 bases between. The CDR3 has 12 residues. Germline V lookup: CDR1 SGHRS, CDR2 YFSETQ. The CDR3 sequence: CASSLDFGEQFF. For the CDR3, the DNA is TGCGCCAGCAGCTTGGATTTTGGTGAGCAGTTCTTC.

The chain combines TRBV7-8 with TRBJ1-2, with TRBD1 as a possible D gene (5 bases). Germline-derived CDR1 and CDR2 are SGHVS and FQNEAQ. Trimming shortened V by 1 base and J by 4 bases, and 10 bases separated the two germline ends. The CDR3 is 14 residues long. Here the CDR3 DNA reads TGTGCCAGCAGCTTAGGGGGGAATGCCTATGGCTACACCTTC. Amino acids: CASSLGGNAYGYTF.

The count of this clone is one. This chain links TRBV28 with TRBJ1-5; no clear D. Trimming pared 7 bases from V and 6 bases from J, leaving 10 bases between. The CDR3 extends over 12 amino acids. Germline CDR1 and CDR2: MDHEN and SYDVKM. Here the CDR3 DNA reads TGTGCCAGCACGGGGAGGGCTCAGCCCCAGCATTTT. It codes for CASTGRAQPQHF.

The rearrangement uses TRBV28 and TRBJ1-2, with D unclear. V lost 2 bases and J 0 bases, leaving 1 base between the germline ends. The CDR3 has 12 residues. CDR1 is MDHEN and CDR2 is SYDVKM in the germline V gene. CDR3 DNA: TGTGCCAGCAGTTTAGCTAACTATGGCTACACCTTC. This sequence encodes CASSLANYGYTF.

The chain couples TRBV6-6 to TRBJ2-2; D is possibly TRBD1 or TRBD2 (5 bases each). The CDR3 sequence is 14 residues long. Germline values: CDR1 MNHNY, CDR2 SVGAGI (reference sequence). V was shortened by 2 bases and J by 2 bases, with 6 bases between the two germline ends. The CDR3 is CASSYRDNTGELFF. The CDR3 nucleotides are TGTGCCAGCAGTTACCGGGACAACACCGGGGAGCTGTTTTTT.

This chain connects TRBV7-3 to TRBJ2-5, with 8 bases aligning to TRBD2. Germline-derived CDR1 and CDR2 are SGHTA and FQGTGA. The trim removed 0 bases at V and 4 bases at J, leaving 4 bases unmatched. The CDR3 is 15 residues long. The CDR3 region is CASSLTGAGGETQYF. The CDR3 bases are TGTGCCAGCAGCTTAACGGGCGCGGGAGGAGAGACCCAGTACTTC.

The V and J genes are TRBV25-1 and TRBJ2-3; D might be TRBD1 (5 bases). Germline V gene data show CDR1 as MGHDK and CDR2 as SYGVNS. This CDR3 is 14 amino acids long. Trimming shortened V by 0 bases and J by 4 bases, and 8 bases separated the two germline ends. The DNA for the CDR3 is TGTGCCAGCAGTGAATACAGGGCCGCAGATACGCAGTATTTT. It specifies CASSEYRAADTQYF.

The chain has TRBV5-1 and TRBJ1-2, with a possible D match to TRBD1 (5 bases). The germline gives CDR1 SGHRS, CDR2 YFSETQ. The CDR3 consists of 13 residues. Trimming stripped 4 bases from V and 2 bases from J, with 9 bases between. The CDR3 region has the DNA TGCGCCAGCAGCCGAGGGGAAAACTATGGCTACACCTTC. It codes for CASSRGENYGYTF.

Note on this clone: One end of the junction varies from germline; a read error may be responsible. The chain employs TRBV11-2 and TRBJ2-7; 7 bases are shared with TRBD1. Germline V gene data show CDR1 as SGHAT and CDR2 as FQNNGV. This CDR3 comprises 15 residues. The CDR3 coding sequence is TGTGCCAGCAGCTCCCCCTGGACAGGCCCTTCCGAGAAGTACTTC. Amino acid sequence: CASSSPWTGPSEKYF.

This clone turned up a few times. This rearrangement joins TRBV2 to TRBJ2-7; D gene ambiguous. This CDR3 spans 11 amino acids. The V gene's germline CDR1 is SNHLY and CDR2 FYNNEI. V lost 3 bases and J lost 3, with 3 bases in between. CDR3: CASSEFYEQYF. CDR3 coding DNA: TGTGCCAGCAGTGAGTTCTACGAGCAGTACTTC.

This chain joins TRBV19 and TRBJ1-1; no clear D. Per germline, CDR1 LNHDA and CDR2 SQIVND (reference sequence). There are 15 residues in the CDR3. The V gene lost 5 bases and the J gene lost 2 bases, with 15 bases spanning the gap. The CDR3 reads CASSFTRTFNTEAFF. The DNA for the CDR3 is TGTGCCAGTAGTTTTACACGAACCTTCAACACTGAAGCTTTCTTT.

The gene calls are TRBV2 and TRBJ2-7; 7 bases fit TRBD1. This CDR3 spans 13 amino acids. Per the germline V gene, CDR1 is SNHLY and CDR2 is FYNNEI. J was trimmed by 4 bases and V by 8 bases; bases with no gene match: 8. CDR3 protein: CASYMTGPYEQYF. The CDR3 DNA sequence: TGTGCCAGCTATATGACAGGGCCATACGAGCAGTACTTC. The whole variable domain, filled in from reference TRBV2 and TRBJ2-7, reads EPEVTQTPSHQVTQMGQEVILRCVPISNHLYFYWYRQILGQKVEFLVSFYNNEISEKSEIFDDQFSVERPDGSNFTLKIRSTKLEDSAMYFCASYMTGPYEQYFGPGTRLTVT.

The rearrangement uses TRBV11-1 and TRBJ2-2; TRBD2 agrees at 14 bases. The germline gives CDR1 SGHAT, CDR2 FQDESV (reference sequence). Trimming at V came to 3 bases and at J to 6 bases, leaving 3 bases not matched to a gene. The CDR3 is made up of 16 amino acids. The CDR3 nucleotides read TGTGCCAGCAGCTTCGGACTAGCGGGAGGTGCCGGGGAGCTGTTTTTT. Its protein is CASSFGLAGGAGELFF.

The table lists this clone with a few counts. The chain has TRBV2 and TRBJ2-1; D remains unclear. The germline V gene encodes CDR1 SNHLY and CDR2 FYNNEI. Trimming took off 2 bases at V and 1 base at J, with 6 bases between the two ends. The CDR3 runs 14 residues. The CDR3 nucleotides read TGTGCCAGCAGTGAACTAAAATCCTACAATGAGCAGTTCTTC. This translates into CASSELKSYNEQFF.

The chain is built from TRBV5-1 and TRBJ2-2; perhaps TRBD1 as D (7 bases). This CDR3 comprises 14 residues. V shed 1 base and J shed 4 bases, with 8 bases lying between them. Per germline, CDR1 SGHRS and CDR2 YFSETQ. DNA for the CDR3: TGCGCCAGCAGCTTGCAGGGGGGCACCGGGGAGCTGTTTTTT. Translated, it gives CASSLQGGTGELFF. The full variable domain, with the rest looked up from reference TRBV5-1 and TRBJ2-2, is KAGVTQTPRYLIKTRGQQVTLSCSPISGHRSVSWYQQTPGQGLQFLFEYFSETQRNKGNFPGRFSGRQFSNSRSEMNVSTLELGDSALYLCASSLQGGTGELFFGEGSRLTVL.

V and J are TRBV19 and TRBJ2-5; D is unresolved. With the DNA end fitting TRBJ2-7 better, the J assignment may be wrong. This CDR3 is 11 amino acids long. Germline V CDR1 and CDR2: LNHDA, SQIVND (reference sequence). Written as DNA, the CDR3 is TGTGCCAGTAGTGGTCTTTACGAGCAGTACTTC. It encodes CASSGLYEQYF.

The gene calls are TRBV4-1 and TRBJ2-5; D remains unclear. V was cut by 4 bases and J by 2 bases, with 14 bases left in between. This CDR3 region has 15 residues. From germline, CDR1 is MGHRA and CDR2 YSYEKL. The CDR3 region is CASSRAGRPQETQYF. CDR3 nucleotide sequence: TGCGCCAGCAGCCGCGCTGGACGACCTCAAGAGACCCAGTACTTC.

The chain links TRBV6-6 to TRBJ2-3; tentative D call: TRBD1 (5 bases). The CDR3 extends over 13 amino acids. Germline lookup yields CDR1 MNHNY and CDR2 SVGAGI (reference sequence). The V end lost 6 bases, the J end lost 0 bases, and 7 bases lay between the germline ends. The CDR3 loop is CASRRQSTDTQYF. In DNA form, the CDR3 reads TGTGCCAGCAGGCGACAGAGCACAGATACGCAGTATTTT.

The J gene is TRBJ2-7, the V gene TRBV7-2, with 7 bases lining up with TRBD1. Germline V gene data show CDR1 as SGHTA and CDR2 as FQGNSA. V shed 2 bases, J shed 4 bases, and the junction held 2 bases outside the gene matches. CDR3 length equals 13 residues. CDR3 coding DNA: TGTGCCAGCAGCTTATTCAGGGGGTACGAGCAGTACTTC. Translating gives CASSLFRGYEQYF.

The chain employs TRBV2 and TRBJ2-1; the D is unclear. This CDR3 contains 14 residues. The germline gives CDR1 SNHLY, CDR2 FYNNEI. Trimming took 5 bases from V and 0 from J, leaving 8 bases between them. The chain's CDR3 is CASSRESSYNEQFF. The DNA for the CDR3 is TGTGCCAGCAGTCGAGAAAGCTCCTACAATGAGCAGTTCTTC.

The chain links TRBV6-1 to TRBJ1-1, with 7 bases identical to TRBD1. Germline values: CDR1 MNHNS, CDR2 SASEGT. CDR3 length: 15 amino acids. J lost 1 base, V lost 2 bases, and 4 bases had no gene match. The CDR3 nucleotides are TGTGCCAGCAGTGAATTGCGACAGGGGAACACTGAAGCTTTCTTT. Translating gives CASSELRQGNTEAFF.